Listed here are 21 T cell receptor beta chains from one sample, sequenced in a study of vaccination and CD4 T cells after COVID-19. Sequence data for DNA of cultured CD4+ T cells were generated by the Oncomine TCR Beta short-read assay. TCRdb reprocessed the PCR reads via MiXCR and lists one record per CDR3 protein. The sample consists of approximately 11,000 distinct CDR3 sequences, approximately 80% of them appearing once. Treatment indicated: approximately 9-day PBMC culture with coronavirus spike peptide pools or control peptides (ViraFEST assay). Their specific antigens are unknown. Sequenced material: CD4+ T cells from blood, cultured in vitro. The receptors originated from a human donor who had recovered from COVID-19.

The chain carries TRBV6-1 and TRBJ2-7; TRBD1 might be the D (6 bases). There are 12 residues in the CDR3. Germline V CDR1 and CDR2: MNHNS, SASEGT. Trimming cost V 6 bases and J 3 bases, with 9 bases left between them. The CDR3 region has the DNA TGTGCCAGCAGGCTACAGGGCTACGAGCAGTACTTC. Residues: CASRLQGYEQYF.

The rearrangement joins TRBV6-2 or TRBV6-3 to TRBJ2-5; no clear D. This CDR3 spans 13 amino acids. V dropped 6 bases and J dropped 5 bases, with 13 bases sitting between them. Germline values: CDR1 MNHEY, CDR2 SVGEGT. CDR3 residues: CASSPGPRETQYF. In DNA, the CDR3 is TGTGCCAGCAGCCCCGGGCCGAGGGAGACCCAGTACTTC.

V is TRBV23-1 and J is TRBJ2-3; 14 nucleotides align to TRBD2. TRBV23-1 is marked as an open reading frame, function uncertain. There are 17 residues in the CDR3. V trimming: 0 bases; J trimming: 5 bases; junction bases outside the gene matches: 4. The CDR3 loop reads CASSQSGTSGSEDTQYF. The CDR3 bases are TGCGCCAGCAGTCAATCGGGGACTAGCGGGAGTGAAGATACGCAGTATTTT.

The CDR3 bases are TGTGCCAGCAGTTCATTGGGACTAGCCTACAATGAGCAGTTCTTC. This gives the protein CASSSLGLAYNEQFF. The chain links TRBV21-1 to TRBJ2-1; TRBD2 reflects the table's D call only, with no check against the DNA. TRBV21-1 is a pseudogene segment. CDR3 length: 15 residues.

The J gene is TRBJ2-5, the V gene TRBV15; D assignment may be TRBD1 or TRBD2 (6 bases each). CDR1 is LNHNV, CDR2 YYDKDF, per germline (reference sequence). V was trimmed by 0 bases and J by 4 bases, leaving 9 bases between them. The CDR3 has 14 residues. CDR3 sequence (DNA): TGTGCCACCAGCAGAGATAGGGGGGTAGAGACCCAGTACTTC. It encodes CATSRDRGVETQYF.

This sequence joins TRBV19 and TRBJ1-5; D is unresolved. This CDR3 has 14 amino acids. V was pared by 5 bases and J by 7 bases, with 15 bases between. Germline CDR1 reads LNHDA; CDR2 reads SQIVND (reference sequence). Written as DNA, the CDR3 is TGTGCCAGTAGTTCGGACCCATCGGGACAGCCCCAGCATTTT. This sequence encodes CASSSDPSGQPQHF.

This clonotype was detected a few times. This sequence joins TRBV20-1 and TRBJ1-6; the D is unclear. The germline V gene has CDR1 DFQATT and CDR2 SNEGSKA (reference sequence). This CDR3 contains 14 residues. V was shortened by 3 bases and J by 4 bases, with 10 bases between the two germline ends. CDR3 bases: TGCAGTGCTAGTGTGGAACTGTATAATTCACCCCTCCACTTT. As protein: CSASVELYNSPLHF.

This clonotype was seen more than once but under ten times. The chain joins TRBV7-8 to TRBJ1-6; D is unresolved. The CDR3 totals 16 residues. Germline loops: CDR1 SGHVS, CDR2 FQNEAQ. The ends were cut back, 2 bases at V and 7 bases at J, with 15 bases in the middle. In nucleotides, the CDR3 is TGTGCCAGCAGCTTAAGACCGGGGTACGGGAATTCACCCCTCCACTTT. It encodes CASSLRPGYGNSPLHF.

This chain connects TRBV7-2 to TRBJ2-7, with D tentatively TRBD2 (6 bases). V was cut by 1 base and J by 6 bases, with 22 bases left in between. This CDR3 region has 17 residues. Per the germline V gene, CDR1 is SGHTA and CDR2 is FQGNSA. CDR3 residues: CASSLESWSGGLREQYF. As DNA, the CDR3 is TGTGCCAGCAGCTTAGAGTCCTGGTCAGGAGGGTTGCGCGAGCAGTACTTC.

The J gene is TRBJ1-5, the V gene TRBV7-6; a possible D gene is TRBD1 (5 bases). The CDR3 runs 16 residues. Trimming cost V 2 bases and J 2 bases, with 13 bases left between them. Germline CDR1 and CDR2: SGHVS and FNYEAQ. CDR3 protein: CASSLRAGSGNQPQHF. In DNA form, the CDR3 reads TGTGCCAGCAGCTTAAGGGCAGGGAGTGGCAATCAGCCCCAGCATTTT.

V is TRBV19 and J is TRBJ2-5; D not certain. The CDR3 length is 11 residues. Germline CDR1 and CDR2: LNHDA and SQIVND (reference sequence). Trimming stripped 3 bases from V and 5 bases from J, with 4 bases between. The CDR3 protein is CASSIRETQYF. The CDR3 DNA is TGTGCCAGTAGTATTAGGGAGACCCAGTACTTC.

V gene TRBV20-1 combines with J gene TRBJ2-7, with D possibly being TRBD1 (7 bases). Trimming left V 4 bases short and J 2 bases short, with 12 bases between. The CDR3 is 13 residues long. In germline, CDR1 is DFQATT, CDR2 SNEGSKA (reference sequence). CDR3 sequence (DNA): TGCAGTGCTATGGAGGGGGCCCCCTACGAGCAGTACTTC. Encoded protein: CSAMEGAPYEQYF.

V gene TRBV25-1 combines with J gene TRBJ2-7; D uncertain. The germline CDR1 and CDR2 sequences are MGHDK and SYGVNS. V was cut by 4 bases and J by 2 bases, with 12 bases left in between. This CDR3 spans 14 amino acids. The CDR3 spells CASSVRTVPYEQYF. CDR3 in DNA: TGTGCCAGCAGTGTCCGGACGGTGCCCTACGAGCAGTACTTC.

The chain joins TRBV6-1 to TRBJ1-3, with D maybe TRBD1 (6 bases). Germline V gene sequence: CDR1 MNHNS, CDR2 SASEGT. V lost 6 bases, J lost 0 bases, and 18 bases lay in between. This CDR3 is 17 amino acids long. The CDR3 sequence: CASSQYQDSLSGNTIYF. The CDR3 bases are TGTGCCAGCAGCCAATACCAGGACAGTCTCTCTGGAAACACCATATATTTT.

The J gene is TRBJ2-7, the V gene TRBV7-9; D might be TRBD2 (6 bases). The CDR3 is 14 residues long. Trimming shortened V by 4 bases and J by 4 bases, and 14 bases separated the two germline ends. Germline V gene sequence: CDR1 SEHNR, CDR2 FQNEAQ (reference sequence). The CDR3 sequence is CASSSGLKAYEQYF. For the CDR3, the DNA is TGTGCCAGCAGCTCGGGACTTAAGGCTTACGAGCAGTACTTC.

The CDR3 coding sequence is TGTGCCAGCGGCTCACCGGGACAGGCTCAGCCCCAGCATTTT. It translates to CASGSPGQAQPQHF. V usage is TRBV27 and J usage is TRBJ1-5, with TRBD1 matching over 8 bases. This CDR3 contains 14 residues. The V gene's germline CDR1 is MNHEY and CDR2 SMNVEV (reference sequence). Trimming cost V 8 bases and J 6 bases; bases outside gene matches: 9.

V and J are TRBV20-1 and TRBJ2-5; 8 bases fit TRBD1. V dropped 2 bases and J dropped 5; count of bases not matched to a gene: 10. The length of the CDR3 is 15 residues. Germline CDR1 reads DFQATT; CDR2 reads SNEGSKA (reference sequence). CDR3 sequence (DNA): TGCAGTGCTAGATCTTTCAGGGGGCGAGTGGAGACCCAGTACTTC. It encodes CSARSFRGRVETQYF.

V and J are TRBV6-2 or TRBV6-3 and TRBJ1-2, with no clear D. V gave up 0 bases and J gave up 3 bases, with 8 bases separating them. Germline assignment: CDR1 MNHEY and CDR2 SVGEGT. This CDR3 region has 14 residues. The CDR3 is CASSYSGRDYGYTF. CDR3 DNA sequence: TGTGCCAGCAGTTACTCGGGTAGGGACTATGGCTACACCTTC.

The chain uses TRBV28 and TRBJ1-2, with D perhaps TRBD1 (5 bases). The CDR3 is made up of 14 amino acids. Germline-derived CDR1 and CDR2 are MDHEN and SYDVKM. V was clipped by 3 bases and J by 4 bases, with 12 bases between them. In DNA, the CDR3 is TGTGCCAGCAGTTTCGGGGGATCTCGCTATGGCTACACCTTC. This sequence encodes CASSFGGSRYGYTF.

This clonotype was recorded once. The DNA for the CDR3 is TGTGCCAGCAGCTTAGTACAGAGCTCTGGAAACACCATATATTTT. It is translated as CASSLVQSSGNTIYF. The chain joins TRBV7-9 to TRBJ1-3; no definite D call. The CDR3 has 15 amino acids. The V gene's germline CDR1 is SEHNR and CDR2 FQNEAQ (reference sequence). V was trimmed by 1 base and J by 0 bases, leaving 7 bases between them.

This clonotype has a handful of counts. This sequence joins TRBV12-3 or TRBV12-4 and TRBJ2-7; 7 bases agree with TRBD1. The CDR3 is 13 residues long. V was clipped by 6 bases and J by 7 bases; unmatched bases: 9. The CDR3 bases are TGTGCCAGCAGCTTCGGACAGGTTGAAGAGCAGTACTTC. Translating gives CASSFGQVEEQYF.